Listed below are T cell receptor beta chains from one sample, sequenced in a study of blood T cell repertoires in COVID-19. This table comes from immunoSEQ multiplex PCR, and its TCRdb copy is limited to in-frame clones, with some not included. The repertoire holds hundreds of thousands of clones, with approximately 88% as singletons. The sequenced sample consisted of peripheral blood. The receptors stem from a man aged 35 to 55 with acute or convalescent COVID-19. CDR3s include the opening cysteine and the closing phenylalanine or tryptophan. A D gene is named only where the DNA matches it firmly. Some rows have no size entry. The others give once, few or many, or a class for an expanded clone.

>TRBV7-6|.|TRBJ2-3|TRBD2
CASSPRSRRVTSGGDTDTQYF
TGTGCCAGCAGTCCCAGGTCCCGCAGGGTGACTAGCGGGGGGGATACAGATACGCAGTATTTT
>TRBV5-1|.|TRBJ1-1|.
CASSPDSLGTEAFF
TGCGCCAGCAGCCCAGATTCTCTTGGCACTGAAGCTTTCTTT
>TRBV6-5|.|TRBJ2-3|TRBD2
CASSRTSGSRDTQYF
TGTGCCAGCAGCCGGACTAGCGGGAGTAGGGATACGCAGTATTTT
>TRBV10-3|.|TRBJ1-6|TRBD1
CAISETRDRAFTLHF
TGTGCCATCAGTGAAACCCGGGACAGGGCTTTCACCCTCCACTTT
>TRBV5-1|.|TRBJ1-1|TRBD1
CASSGQTGDTEAFF
TGCGCCAGCAGCGGACAGACAGGGGATACTGAAGCTTTCTTT
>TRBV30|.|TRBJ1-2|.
CAWSVGGGLYGYTF
TGTGCCTGGAGTGTGGGTGGGGGCCTCTATGGCTACACCTTC
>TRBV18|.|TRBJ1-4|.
CASSPTQGGANEKLFF
TGTGCCAGCTCTCCCACACAGGGCGGTGCTAATGAAAAACTGTTTTTT
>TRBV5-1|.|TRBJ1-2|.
CASSSGRGVGYGYTF
TGCGCCAGCAGCTCCGGTCGGGGGGTCGGGTATGGCTACACCTTC
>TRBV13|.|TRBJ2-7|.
CASSLGTGLYEQYF
TGTGCCAGCAGCTTGGGGACTGGTCTCTACGAGCAGTACTTC
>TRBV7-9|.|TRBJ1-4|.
CASSLKPRRRGEKLFF
TGTGCCAGCAGCTTAAAACCACGTCGAAGGGGTGAAAAACTGTTTTTT
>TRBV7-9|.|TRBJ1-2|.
CASSFGGLAKGYTF
TGTGCCAGCAGCTTTGGGGGCCTGGCGAAAGGCTACACCTTC
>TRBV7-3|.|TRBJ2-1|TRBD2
CASSLTGFAGVNEQFF
TGTGCCAGCAGCCTCACAGGTTTTGCGGGAGTTAATGAGCAGTTCTTC
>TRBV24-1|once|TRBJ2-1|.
CATSDTFNEQFF
TGTGCCACCAGTGACACTTTTAATGAGCAGTTCTTC
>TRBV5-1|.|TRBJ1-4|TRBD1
CASSLAPGGEEKLFF
TGCGCCAGCAGCTTGGCCCCAGGGGGCGAGGAAAAACTGTTTTTT
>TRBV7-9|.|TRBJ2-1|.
CASSLVVGQYFEQFF
TGTGCCAGCAGCTTAGTGGTTGGGCAGTACTTTGAGCAGTTCTTC
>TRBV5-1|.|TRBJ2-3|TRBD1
CASSLGDRDPQYF
TGCGCCAGCAGCTTGGGAGACAGGGATCCGCAGTATTTT
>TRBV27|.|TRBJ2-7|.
CASSPSWVAYEQYF
TGTGCCAGCAGTCCTTCCTGGGTAGCTTACGAGCAGTACTTC
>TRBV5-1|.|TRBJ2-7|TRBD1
CASSSGQVAYEQYF
TGCGCCAGCAGCTCTGGACAGGTAGCCTACGAGCAGTACTTC
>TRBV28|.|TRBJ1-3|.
CASSQWDIGRNTIYF
TGTGCCAGCAGTCAATGGGACATCGGGAGGAACACCATATATTTT
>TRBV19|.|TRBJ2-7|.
CASSDPGRALYEQYF
TGTGCCAGTAGTGATCCCGGGAGAGCCCTCTACGAGCAGTACTTC
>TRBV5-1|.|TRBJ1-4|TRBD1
CASSLAGQAEKLFF
TGCGCCAGCAGCTTGGCCGGACAGGCAGAGAAACTGTTTTTT
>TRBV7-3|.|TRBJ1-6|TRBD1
CASRQTGTNSPLHF
TGTGCCAGCAGGCAGACAGGGACCAATTCACCCCTCCACTTT
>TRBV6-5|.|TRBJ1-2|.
CASSYSMGQGGYTF
TGTGCCAGCAGTTACTCGATGGGTCAGGGTGGCTACACCTTC
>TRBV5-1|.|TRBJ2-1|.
CASSSAGGDYNEQFF
TGCGCCAGCAGCTCAGCGGGTGGGGACTACAATGAGCAGTTCTTC
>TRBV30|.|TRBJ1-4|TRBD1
CAWMTGFNEKLFF
TGTGCCTGGATGACAGGGTTCAATGAAAAACTGTTTTTT
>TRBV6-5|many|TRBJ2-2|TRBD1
CASRTTGITGELFF
TGTGCCAGCAGAACGACAGGGATCACCGGGGAGCTGTTTTTT
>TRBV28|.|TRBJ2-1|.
CASSPISGSQGWEQFF
TGTGCCAGCAGTCCTATTTCAGGGAGCCAGGGGTGGGAGCAGTTCTTC
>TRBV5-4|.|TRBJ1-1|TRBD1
CASNLGTGSTEAFF
TGTGCCAGCAATCTGGGGACAGGGAGCACTGAAGCTTTCTTT
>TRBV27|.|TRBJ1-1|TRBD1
CASSPRYLTGGMNTEAFF
TGTGCCAGCAGTCCCAGGTACCTGACAGGGGGTATGAACACTGAAGCTTTCTTT
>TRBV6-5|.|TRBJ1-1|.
CASSFGVAGNTEAFF
TGTGCCAGCAGTTTTGGTGTAGCCGGGAACACTGAAGCTTTCTTT
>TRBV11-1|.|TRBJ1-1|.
CASSLVGSYTEAFF
TGTGCCAGCAGCTTAGTGGGCAGCTACACTGAAGCTTTCTTT
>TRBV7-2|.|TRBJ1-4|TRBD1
CASSPRDRGGGNEKLFF
TGTGCCAGCAGCCCCCGGGACAGGGGTGGGGGTAATGAAAAACTGTTTTTT
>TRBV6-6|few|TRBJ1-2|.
CASSYSEGYYGYTF
TGTGCCAGCAGTTACTCTGAGGGTTACTATGGCTACACCTTC
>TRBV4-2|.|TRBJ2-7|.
CASSQDYVSPSDEQYF
TGTGCCAGCAGCCAAGATTACGTCTCCCCCTCGGACGAGCAGTACTTC
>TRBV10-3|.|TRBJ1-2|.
CAISESGRNYGYTF
TGTGCCATCAGTGAGTCGGGGAGAAACTATGGCTACACCTTC
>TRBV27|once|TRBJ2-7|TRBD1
CASSLKPDRDYEQYF
TGTGCCAGCAGCCTAAAACCCGACAGGGACTACGAGCAGTACTTC
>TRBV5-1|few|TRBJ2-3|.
CASSLEQMVDTQYF
TGCGCCAGCAGCTTGGAACAGATGGTAGATACGCAGTATTTT
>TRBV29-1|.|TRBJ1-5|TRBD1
CSVGDRAHQPQHF
TGCAGCGTTGGGGACAGGGCCCACCAGCCCCAGCATTTT
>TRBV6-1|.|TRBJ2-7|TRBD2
CASSEAIAGVHEQYF
TGTGCCAGCAGTGAAGCGATAGCGGGAGTACACGAGCAGTACTTC
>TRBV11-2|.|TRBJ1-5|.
CASSLTGSNQPQHF
TGTGCCAGCAGCTTGACAGGTAGCAATCAGCCCCAGCATTTT
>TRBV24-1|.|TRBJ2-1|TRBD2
CATSDLQLTGGEQFF
TGTGCCACCAGTGATTTGCAACTGACGGGAGGGGAGCAGTTCTTC
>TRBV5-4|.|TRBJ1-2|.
CASSLPPTGSKVANTF
TGTGCCAGCAGCTTGCCCCCTACGGGGTCAAAAGTGGCTAACACCTTC
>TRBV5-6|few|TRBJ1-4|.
CASSRFGAGRSTENEKLFF
TGTGCCAGCAGCCGGTTCGGGGCCGGGAGAAGTACCGAGAATGAAAAACTGTTTTTT
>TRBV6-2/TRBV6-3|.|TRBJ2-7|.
CASSYVRTTPTYEQYF
TGTGCCAGCAGTTACGTCAGGACTACTCCTACCTACGAGCAGTACTTC
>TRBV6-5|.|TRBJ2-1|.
CASSYGGSSYNEQFF
TGTGCCAGCAGTTACGGGGGGAGCTCCTACAATGAGCAGTTCTTC
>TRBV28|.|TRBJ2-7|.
CASSLNGVTYEQYF
TGTGCCAGCAGTTTAAACGGGGTCACCTACGAGCAGTACTTC
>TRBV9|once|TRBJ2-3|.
CASSVAPASTDTQYF
TGTGCCAGCAGCGTAGCCCCCGCGAGCACAGATACGCAGTATTTT
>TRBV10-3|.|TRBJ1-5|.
CAIRQGKKWLSQPQHF
TGTGCCATCAGGCAGGGTAAAAAGTGGTTAAGTCAGCCCCAGCATTTT